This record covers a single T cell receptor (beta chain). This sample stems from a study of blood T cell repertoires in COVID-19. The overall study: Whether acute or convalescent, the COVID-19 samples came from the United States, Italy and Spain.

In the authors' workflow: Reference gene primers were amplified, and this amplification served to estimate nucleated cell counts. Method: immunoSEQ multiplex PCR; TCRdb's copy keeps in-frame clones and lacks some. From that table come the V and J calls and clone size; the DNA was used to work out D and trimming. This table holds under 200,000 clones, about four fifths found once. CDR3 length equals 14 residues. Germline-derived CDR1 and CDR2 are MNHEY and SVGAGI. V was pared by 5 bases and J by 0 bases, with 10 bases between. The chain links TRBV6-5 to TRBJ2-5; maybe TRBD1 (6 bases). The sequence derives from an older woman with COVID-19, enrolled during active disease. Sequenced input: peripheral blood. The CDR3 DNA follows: TGTGCCAGCAGTACGGACAGAGACCAAGAGACCCAGTACTTC. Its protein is CASSTDRDQETQYF.